This entry is about one TCR beta chain. Original methodology: Amplification of reference gene primers provided the estimated nucleated cell counts. Sequencing used immunoSEQ multiplex PCR; TCRdb keeps in-frame clones, though not all of them. That table furnishes V, J and clone size, whereas the DNA furnished D and trimming. The table has 140,000 to 150,000 clones, 75% to 90% seen once; the top ten hold approximately 3%. This CDR3 has 11 amino acids. The ends were cut back, 4 bases at V and 5 bases at J, with 5 bases in the middle. Germline V gives CDR1 SGHVS, CDR2 FNYEAQ. The data were obtained in a study of blood T cell repertoires in COVID-19. On the study more broadly: From the United States, Italy and Spain came samples of acute and convalescent COVID-19. T cells, B-cell-depleted T cells, or PBMCs supplied cDNA or gDNA.

The chain couples TRBV7-6 to TRBJ1-1; D gene uncertain. The origin of this receptor is a woman in her fifties or sixties with active COVID-19. The sequencing sample was made of peripheral blood. The CDR3 DNA sequence: TGTGCCAGCAGCTCCGGGACTGAAGCTTTCTTT. Protein sequence: CASSSGTEAFF.